Included here is one T cell receptor (beta chain) sequence, with context. Its antigen is not known. The V and J ends lost 7 bases and 8 bases respectively, with 15 bases between them. The CDR3 consists of 14 residues. The V gene's germline CDR1 is SGHTA and CDR2 FQGNSA. This sample is part of a study of OX40 agonist ivuxolimab in advanced cancers. Background on the study: Patients were infused with ivuxolimab every 2 weeks at 0.01 to 10 mg/kg. Having had anti-PD-1, anti-PD-L1 or anti-CTLA-4 therapy before was allowed, and roughly 40% had some.

Repertoires were generated with immunoSEQ multiplex PCR, while TCRdb's copy carries only in-frame clones and drops some. The profile covers tens of thousands of clones, with about four fifths appearing a single time and approximately 1% taken by the ten largest. Overall study findings and caveats: At 0.1 to 3.0 mg/kg, CD4+ and CD8+ blood T cells expanded clonally by week 6.

Source: CD4+ or CD8+ T cells sorted from blood, taken in a trial of the OX40 agonist ivuxolimab. The clonotype originates from an adult with an advanced solid tumor such as melanoma, head and neck, liver or kidney cancer. This chain uses TRBV7-2 with TRBJ1-6; TRBD1 is a possible D gene (5 bases). CDR3 residues: CASTFRGVDSPLHF. The DNA for the CDR3 is TGTGCCAGCACCTTCCGAGGGGTAGATTCACCCCTCCACTTT.